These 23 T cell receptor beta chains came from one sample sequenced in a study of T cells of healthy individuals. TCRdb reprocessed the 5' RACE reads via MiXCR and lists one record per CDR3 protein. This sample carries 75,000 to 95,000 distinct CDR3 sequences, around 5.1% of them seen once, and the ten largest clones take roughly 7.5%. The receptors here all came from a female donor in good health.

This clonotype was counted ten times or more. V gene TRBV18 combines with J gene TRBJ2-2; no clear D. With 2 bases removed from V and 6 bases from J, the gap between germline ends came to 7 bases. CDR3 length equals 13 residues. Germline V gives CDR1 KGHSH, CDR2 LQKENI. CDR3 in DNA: TGTGCCAGCTCACCATCTCCTTCCGGGGAGCTGTTTTTT. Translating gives CASSPSPSGELFF.

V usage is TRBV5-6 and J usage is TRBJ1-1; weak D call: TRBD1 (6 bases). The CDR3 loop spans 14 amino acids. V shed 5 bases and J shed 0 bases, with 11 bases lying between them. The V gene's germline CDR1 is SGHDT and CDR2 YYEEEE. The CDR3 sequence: CASSQGNLNTEAFF. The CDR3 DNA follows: TGTGCCAGCAGTCAGGGGAATTTGAACACTGAAGCTTTCTTT.

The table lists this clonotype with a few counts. Written as DNA, the CDR3 is TGTGCCAGCAGCTACGATGGCTACACCTTC. This gives the protein CASSYDGYTF. This chain connects TRBV7-9 to TRBJ1-2; D is uncertain. This CDR3 contains 10 residues. The germline V gene has CDR1 SEHNR and CDR2 FQNEAQ (reference sequence). V lost 4 bases, J lost 6 bases, and 3 bases lay in between.

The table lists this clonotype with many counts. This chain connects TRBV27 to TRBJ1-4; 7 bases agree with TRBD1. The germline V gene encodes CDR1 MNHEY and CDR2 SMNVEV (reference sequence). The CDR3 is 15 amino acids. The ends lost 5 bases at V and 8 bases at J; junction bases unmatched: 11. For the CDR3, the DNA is TGTGCCAGCAGTACCACAGGGGCCGGGGGCGAAAAACTGTTTTTT. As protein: CASSTTGAGGEKLFF. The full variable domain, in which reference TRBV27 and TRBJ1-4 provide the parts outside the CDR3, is EAQVTQNPRYLITVTGKKLTVTCSQNMNHEYMSWYRQDPGLGLRQIYYSMNVEVTDKGDVPEGYKVSRKEKRNFPLILESPSPNQTSLYFCASSTTGAGGEKLFFGSGTQLSVL.

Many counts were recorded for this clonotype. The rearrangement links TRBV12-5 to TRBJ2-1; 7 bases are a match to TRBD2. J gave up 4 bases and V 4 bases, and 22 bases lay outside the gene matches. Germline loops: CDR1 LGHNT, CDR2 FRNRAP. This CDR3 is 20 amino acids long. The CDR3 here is CASGSMRETRTRLGYNEQFF. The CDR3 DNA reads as TGTGCTAGTGGTTCTATGCGGGAGACCCGAACAAGGTTGGGGTACAATGAGCAGTTCTTC.

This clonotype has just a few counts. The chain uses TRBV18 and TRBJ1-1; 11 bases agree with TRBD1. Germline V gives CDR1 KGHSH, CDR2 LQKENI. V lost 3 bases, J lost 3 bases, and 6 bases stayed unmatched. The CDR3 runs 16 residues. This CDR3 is CASSPRGQGEYTEAFF. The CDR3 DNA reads TGTGCCAGCTCACCCAGGGGACAGGGGGAATACACTGAAGCTTTCTTT.

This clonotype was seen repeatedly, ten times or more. The CDR3 coding sequence is TGTGCCAGCTCACCACCTCTGTCCGCGCAGTATTTT. Amino acid sequence: CASSPPLSAQYF. The rearrangement joins TRBV18 to TRBJ2-3; D is unclear. V dropped 0 bases and J dropped 10 bases, with 8 bases sitting between them. In germline, CDR1 is KGHSH, CDR2 LQKENI. The CDR3 contains 12 residues.

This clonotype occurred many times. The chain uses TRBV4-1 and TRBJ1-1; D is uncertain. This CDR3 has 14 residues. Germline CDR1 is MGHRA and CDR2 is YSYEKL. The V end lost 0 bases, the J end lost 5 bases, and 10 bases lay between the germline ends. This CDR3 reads CASSQDNMFTEAFF. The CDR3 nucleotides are TGCGCCAGCAGCCAAGATAATATGTTTACTGAAGCTTTCTTT.

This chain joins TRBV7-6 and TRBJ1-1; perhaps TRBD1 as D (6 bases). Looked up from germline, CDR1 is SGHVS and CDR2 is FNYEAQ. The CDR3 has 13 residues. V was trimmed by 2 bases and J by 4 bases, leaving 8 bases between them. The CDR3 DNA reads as TGTGCCAGCAGCTTACAGGGGTGCACTGAAGCTTTCTTT. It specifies CASSLQGCTEAFF.

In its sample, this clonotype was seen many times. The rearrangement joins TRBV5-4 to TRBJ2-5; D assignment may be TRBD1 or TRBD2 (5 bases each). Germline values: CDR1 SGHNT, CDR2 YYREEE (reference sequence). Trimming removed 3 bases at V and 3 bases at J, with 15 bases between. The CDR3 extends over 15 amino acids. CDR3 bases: TGTGCCAGCAGCTCGATTCGAGGGACGGAAGAGACCCAGTACTTC. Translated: CASSSIRGTEETQYF.

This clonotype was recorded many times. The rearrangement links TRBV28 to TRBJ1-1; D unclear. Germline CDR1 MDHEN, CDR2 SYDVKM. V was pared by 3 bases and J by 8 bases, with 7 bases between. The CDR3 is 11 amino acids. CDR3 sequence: CASSFWSEAFF. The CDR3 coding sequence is TGTGCCAGCAGTTTTTGGTCCGAAGCTTTCTTT.

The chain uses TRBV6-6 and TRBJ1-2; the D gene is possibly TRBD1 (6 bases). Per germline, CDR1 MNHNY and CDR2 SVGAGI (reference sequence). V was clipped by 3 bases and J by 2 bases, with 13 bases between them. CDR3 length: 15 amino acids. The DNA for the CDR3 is TGTGCCAGCAGTTATCCAGGGGTGATGAACTATGGCTACACCTTC. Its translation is CASSYPGVMNYGYTF.

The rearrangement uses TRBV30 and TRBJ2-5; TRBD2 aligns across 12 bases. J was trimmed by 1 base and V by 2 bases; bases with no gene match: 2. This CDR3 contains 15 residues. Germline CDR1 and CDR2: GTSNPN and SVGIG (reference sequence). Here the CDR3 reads CAWSTLAGGQETQYF. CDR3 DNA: TGTGCCTGGAGTACACTAGCGGGAGGCCAAGAGACCCAGTACTTC.

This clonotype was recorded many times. The CDR3 bases are TGTGCCATAACTTCTAGCGGAGAGACATACAATGAGCAGTTCTTC. Its protein is CAITSSGETYNEQFF. The chain employs TRBV10-3 and TRBJ2-1; 7 bases align to TRBD2. The CDR3 contains 15 residues. V dropped 9 bases and J dropped 4; count of bases not matched to a gene: 12. Germline CDR1 ENHRY, CDR2 SYGVKD.

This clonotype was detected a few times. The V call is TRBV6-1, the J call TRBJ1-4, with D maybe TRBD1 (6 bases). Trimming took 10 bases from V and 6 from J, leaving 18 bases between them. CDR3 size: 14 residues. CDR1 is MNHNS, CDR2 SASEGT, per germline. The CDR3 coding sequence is TGTGCCACCATGTCATGGGGGGCGGATGAAAAACTGTTTTTT. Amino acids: CATMSWGADEKLFF.

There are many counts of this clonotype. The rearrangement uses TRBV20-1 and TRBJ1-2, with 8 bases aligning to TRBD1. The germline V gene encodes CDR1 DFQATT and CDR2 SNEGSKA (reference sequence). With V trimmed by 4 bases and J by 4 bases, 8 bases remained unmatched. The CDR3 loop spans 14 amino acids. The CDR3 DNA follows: TGCAGTGCTACCGAAGGGGACAGGACCTATGGCTACACCTTC. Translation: CSATEGDRTYGYTF.

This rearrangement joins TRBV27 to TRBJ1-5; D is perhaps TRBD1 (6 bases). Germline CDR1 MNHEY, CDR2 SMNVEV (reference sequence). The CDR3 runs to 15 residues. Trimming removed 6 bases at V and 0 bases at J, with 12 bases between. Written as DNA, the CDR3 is TGTGCCAGCAGATCGACAGGCCATAGCAATCAGCCCCAGCATTTT. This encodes CASRSTGHSNQPQHF.

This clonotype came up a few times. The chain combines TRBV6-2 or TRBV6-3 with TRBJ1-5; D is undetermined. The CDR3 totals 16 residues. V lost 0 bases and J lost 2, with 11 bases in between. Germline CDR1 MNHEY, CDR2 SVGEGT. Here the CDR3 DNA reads TGTGCCAGCAGTTACTCGTCGGCGTGGGGCAATCAGCCCCAGCATTTT. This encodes CASSYSSAWGNQPQHF.

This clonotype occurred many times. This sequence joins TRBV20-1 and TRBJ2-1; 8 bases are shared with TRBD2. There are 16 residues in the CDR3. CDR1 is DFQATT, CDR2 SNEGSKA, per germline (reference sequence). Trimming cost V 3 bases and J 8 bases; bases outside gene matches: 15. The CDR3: CSARDTSGLFQDEQFF. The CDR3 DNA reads TGCAGTGCTAGGGATACTAGCGGTCTCTTCCAGGATGAGCAGTTCTTC.

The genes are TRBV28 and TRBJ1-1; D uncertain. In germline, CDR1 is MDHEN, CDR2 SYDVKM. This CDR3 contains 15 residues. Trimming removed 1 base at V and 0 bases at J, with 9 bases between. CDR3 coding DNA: TGTGCCAGCAGTTTATCAACGGTAATGAACACTGAAGCTTTCTTT. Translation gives CASSLSTVMNTEAFF.

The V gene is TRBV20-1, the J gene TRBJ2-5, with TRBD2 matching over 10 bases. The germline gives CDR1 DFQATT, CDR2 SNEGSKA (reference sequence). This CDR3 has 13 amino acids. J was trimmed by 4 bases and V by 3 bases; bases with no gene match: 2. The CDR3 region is CSARASGRETQYF. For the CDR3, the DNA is TGCAGTGCTAGGGCTAGCGGGAGAGAGACCCAGTACTTC.

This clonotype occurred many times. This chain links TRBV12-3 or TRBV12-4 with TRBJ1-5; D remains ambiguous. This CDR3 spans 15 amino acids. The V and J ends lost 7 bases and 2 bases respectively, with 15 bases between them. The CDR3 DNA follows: TGTGCCAGCACTCGGAATTCGGCTGGCAATCAGCCCCAGCATTTT. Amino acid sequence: CASTRNSAGNQPQHF.

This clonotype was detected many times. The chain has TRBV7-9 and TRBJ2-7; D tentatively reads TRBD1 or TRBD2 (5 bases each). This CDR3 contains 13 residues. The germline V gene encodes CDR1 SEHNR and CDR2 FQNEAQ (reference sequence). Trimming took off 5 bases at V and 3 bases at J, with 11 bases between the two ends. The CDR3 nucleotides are TGTGCCAGCAGCCTCGGGACCTACTACGAGCAGTACTTC. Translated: CASSLGTYYEQYF.